This T cell receptor (beta chain) emerged from a study of T cell repertoires in cytomegalovirus infection. Study information: It was the public TCR beta signatures that indicated both CMV infection and matching HLA type.

MiXCR, run by TCRdb on the reads, gives a single entry per CDR3 protein. The sample holds about 220,000 distinct CDR3 sequences; less than 50% are singletons and the top ten take around 64%. Germline V gene lookup returns CDR1 SEHNR and CDR2 FQNEAQ (reference sequence). Trimming removed 4 bases at V and 0 bases at J, with 7 bases between. The CDR3 is made up of 13 amino acids. About this clonotype itself: Its antigen is still unknown.

This chain uses TRBV7-9 with TRBJ2-7; D not resolved. This receptor was identified in a human donor in good health (CMV status not recorded). Some clones in this sample may be carry-over from other donors' samples. Sequences were derived from CD8+ T cells from cultured PBMCs, sampled from culture after CMV antigen stimulation. The CDR3 loop is CASSSQSSYEQYF. CDR3 nucleotides: TGTGCCAGCAGCTCCCAAAGCTCCTACGAGCAGTACTTC. The entire variable domain, with the rest obtained from reference TRBV7-9 and TRBJ2-7, is as follows: DTGVSQNPRHKITKRGQNVTFRCDPISEHNRLYWYRQTLGQGPEFLTYFQNEAQLEKSRLLSDRFSAERPKGSFSTLEIQRTEQGDSAMYLCASSSQSSYEQYFGPGTRLTVT.